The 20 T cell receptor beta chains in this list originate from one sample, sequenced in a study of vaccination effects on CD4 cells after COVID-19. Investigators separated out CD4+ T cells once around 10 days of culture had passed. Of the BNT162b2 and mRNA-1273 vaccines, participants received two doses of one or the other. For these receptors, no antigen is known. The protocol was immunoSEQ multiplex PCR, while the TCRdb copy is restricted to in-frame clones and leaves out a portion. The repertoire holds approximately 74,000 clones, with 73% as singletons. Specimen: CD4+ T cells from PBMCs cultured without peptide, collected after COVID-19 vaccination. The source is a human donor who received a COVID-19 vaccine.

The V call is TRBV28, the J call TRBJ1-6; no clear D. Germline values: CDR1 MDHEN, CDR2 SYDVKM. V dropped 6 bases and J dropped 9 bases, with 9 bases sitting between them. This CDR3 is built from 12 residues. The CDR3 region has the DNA TGTGCCAGCAGCCTTTTTTCTTCACCCCTCCACTTT. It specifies CASSLFSSPLHF.

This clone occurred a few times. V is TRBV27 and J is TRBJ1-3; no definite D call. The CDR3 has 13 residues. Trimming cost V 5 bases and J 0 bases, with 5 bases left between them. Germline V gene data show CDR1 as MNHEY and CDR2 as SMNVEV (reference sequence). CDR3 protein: CASSRLSGNTIYF. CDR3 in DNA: TGTGCCAGCAGTCGACTCTCTGGAAACACCATATATTTT.

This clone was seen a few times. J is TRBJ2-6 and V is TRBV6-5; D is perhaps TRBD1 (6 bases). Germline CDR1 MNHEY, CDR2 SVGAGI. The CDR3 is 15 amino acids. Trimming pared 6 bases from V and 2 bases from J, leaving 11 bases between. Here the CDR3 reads CASRGAEAGANVLTF. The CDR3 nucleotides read TGTGCCAGCAGGGGGGCTGAGGCTGGGGCCAACGTCCTGACTTTC.

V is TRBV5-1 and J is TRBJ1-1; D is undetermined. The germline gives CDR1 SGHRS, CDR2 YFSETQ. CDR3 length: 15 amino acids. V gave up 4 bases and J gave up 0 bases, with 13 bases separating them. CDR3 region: CASSETTPMNTEAFF. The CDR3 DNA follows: TGCGCCAGCAGCGAAACTACACCTATGAACACTGAAGCTTTCTTT.

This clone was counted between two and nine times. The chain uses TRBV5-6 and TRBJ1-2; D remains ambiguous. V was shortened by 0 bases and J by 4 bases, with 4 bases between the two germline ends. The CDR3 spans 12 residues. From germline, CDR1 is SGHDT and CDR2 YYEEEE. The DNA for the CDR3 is TGTGCCAGCAGCTTGGCCGGCTATGGCTACACCTTC. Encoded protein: CASSLAGYGYTF.

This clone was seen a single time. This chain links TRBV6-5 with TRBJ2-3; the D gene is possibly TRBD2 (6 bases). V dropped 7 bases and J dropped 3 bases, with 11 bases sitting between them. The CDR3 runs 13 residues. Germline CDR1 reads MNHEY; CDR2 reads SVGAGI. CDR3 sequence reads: CASTGGVTDTQYF. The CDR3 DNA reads TGTGCCAGCACCGGCGGGGTAACAGATACGCAGTATTTT.

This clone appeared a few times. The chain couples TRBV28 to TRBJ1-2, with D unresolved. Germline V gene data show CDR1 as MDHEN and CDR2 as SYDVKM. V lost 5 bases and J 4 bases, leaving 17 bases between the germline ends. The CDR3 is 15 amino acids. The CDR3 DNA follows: TGTGCCAGCAGTCCGGGCCCCGCGCGGCTCTATGGCTACACCTTC. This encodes CASSPGPARLYGYTF.

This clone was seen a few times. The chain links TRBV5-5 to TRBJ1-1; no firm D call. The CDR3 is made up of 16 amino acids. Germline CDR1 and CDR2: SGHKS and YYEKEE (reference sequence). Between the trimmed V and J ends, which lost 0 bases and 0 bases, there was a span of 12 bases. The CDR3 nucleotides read TGTGCCAGCAGCTTGGTGGGTGGGAGCATGAACACTGAAGCTTTCTTT. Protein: CASSLVGGSMNTEAFF.

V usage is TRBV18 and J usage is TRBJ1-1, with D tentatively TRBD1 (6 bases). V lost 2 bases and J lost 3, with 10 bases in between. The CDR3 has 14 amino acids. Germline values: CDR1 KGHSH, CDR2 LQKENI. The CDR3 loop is CASSPLRGYTEAFF. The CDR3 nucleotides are TGTGCCAGCTCACCATTGAGGGGGTACACTGAAGCTTTCTTT.

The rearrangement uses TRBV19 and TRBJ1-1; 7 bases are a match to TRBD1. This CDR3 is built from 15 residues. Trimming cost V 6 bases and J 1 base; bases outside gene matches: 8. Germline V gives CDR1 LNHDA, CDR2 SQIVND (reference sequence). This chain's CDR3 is CASSAPGTANTEAFF. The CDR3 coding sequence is TGTGCCAGTAGCGCCCCCGGGACAGCGAACACTGAAGCTTTCTTT.

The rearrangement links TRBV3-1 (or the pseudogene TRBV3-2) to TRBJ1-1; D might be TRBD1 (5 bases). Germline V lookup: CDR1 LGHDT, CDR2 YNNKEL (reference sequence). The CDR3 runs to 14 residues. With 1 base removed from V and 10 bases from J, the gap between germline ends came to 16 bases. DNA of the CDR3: TGTGCCAGCAGCCAAGTTGAAGGGGTGACGGTAGCTTTCTTT. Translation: CASSQVEGVTVAFF.

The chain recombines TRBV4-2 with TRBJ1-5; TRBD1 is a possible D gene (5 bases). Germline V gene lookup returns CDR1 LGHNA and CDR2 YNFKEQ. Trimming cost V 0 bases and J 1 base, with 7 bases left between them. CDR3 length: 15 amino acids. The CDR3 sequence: CASSQEWGSNQPQHF. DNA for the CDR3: TGTGCCAGCAGCCAAGAGTGGGGGAGCAATCAGCCCCAGCATTTT.

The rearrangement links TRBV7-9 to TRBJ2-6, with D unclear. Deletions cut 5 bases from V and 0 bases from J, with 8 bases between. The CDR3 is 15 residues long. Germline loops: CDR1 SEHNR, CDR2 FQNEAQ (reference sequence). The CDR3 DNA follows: TGTGCCAGCAGCCGCGAAATCTCTGGGGCCAACGTCCTGACTTTC. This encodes CASSREISGANVLTF.

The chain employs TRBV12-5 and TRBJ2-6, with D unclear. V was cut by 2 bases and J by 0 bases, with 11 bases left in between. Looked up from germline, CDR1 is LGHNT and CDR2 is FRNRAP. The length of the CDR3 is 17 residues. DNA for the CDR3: TGTGCTAGTGGTTTGTGGGGTACAGTCTCTGGGGCCAACGTCCTGACTTTC. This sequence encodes CASGLWGTVSGANVLTF.

CDR3 region: CASSPQDRGGNIQYF. Written as DNA, the CDR3 is TGTGCCAGCTCACCACAAGACAGGGGTGGGAACATTCAGTACTTC. V is TRBV18 and J is TRBJ2-4, with TRBD1 identical over 8 bases. With V trimmed by 1 base and J by 7 bases, 6 bases remained unmatched. The CDR3 is 15 amino acids. Germline CDR1 and CDR2: KGHSH and LQKENI.

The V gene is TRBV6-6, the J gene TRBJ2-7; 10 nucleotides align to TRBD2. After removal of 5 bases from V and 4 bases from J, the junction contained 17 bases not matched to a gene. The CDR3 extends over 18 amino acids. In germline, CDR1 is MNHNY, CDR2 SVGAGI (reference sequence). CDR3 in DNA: TGTGCCAGCAGTCCCGGTCTGGCTAGCGGGGGCCGTAATTACGAGCAGTACGTC. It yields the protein CASSPGLASGGRNYEQYV.

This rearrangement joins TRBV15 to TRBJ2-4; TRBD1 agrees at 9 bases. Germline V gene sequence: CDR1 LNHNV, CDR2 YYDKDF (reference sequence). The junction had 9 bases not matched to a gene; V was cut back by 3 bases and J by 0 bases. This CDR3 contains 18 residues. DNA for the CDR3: TGTGCCACCAGCAGCCCGGGACAGGGAGAATTAGCCAAAAACATTCAGTACTTC. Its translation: CATSSPGQGELAKNIQYF.

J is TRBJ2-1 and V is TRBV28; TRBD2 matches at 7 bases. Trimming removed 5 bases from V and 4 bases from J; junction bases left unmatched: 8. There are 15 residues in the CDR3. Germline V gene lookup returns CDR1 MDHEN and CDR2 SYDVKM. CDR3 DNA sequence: TGTGCCAGCAGTCTAACCCGGGGAGGGTACAATGAGCAGTTCTTC. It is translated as CASSLTRGGYNEQFF.

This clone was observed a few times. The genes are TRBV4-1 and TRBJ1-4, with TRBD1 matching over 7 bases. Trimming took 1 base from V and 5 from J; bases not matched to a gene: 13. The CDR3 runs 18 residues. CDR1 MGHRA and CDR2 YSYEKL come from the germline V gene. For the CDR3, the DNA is TGCGCCAGCAGCCAAGGACCCACAGGGAAGGGGGCCAATGAAAAACTGTTTTTT. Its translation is CASSQGPTGKGANEKLFF.

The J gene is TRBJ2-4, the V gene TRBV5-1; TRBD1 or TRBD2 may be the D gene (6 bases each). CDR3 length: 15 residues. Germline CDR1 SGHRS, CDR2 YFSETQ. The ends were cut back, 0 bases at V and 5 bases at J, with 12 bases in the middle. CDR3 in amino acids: CASSLDGGQENIQYF. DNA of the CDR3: TGCGCCAGCAGCTTGGATGGGGGGCAGGAAAACATTCAGTACTTC. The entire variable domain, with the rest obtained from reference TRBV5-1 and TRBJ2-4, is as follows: KAGVTQTPRYLIKTRGQQVTLSCSPISGHRSVSWYQQTPGQGLQFLFEYFSETQRNKGNFPGRFSGRQFSNSRSEMNVSTLELGDSALYLCASSLDGGQENIQYFGAGTRLSVL.